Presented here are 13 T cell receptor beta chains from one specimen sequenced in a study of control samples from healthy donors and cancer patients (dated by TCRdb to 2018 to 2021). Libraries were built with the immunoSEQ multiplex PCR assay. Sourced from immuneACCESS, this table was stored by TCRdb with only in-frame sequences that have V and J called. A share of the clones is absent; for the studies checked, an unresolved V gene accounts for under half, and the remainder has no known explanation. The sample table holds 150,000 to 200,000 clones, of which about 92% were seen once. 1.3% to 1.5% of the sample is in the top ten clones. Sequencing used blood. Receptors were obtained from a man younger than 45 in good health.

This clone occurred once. The CDR3 nucleotides are TGTGCCAGCGGGACCCACTATGGCTACACCTTC. Translation gives CASGTHYGYTF. V gene TRBV3-1 (or the pseudogene TRBV3-2) combines with J gene TRBJ1-2, with D maybe TRBD1 (5 bases). CDR1 is LGHDT and CDR2 is YNNKEL in the germline V gene (reference sequence). Trimming took off 8 bases at V and 3 bases at J, with 7 bases between the two ends. The CDR3 totals 11 residues.

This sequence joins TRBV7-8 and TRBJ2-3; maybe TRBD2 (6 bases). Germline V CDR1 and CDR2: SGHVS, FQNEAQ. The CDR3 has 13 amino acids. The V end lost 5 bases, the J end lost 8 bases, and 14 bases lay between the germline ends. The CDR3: CASSSGGESTQYF. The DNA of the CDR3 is TGTGCCAGCAGCAGTGGCGGGGAGAGTACGCAGTATTTT.

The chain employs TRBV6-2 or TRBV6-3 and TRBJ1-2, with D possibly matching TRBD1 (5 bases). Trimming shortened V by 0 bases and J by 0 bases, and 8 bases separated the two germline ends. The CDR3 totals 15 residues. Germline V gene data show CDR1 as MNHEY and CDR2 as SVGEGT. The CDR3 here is CASSYSPGTNYGYTF. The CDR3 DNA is TGTGCCAGCAGTTACTCCCCAGGGACTAACTATGGCTACACCTTC.

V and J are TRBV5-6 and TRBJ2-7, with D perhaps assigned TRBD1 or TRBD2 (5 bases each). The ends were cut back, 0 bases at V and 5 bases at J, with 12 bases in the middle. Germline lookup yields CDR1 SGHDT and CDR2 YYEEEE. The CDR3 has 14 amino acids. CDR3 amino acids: CASSLGGMTNEQYF. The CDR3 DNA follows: TGTGCCAGCAGCTTGGGGGGGATGACCAACGAGCAGTACTTC.

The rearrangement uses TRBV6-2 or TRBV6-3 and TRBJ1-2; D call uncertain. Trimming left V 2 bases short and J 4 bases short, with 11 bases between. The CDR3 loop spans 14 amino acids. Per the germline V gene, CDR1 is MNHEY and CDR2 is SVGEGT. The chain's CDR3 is CASSYVGRFYGYTF. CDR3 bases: TGTGCCAGCAGTTACGTCGGACGGTTCTATGGCTACACCTTC.

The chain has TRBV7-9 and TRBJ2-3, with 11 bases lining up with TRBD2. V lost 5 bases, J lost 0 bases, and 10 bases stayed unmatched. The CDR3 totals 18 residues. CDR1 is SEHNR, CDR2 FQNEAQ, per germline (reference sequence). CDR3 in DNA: TGTGCCAGCAGCCTCCACCGAATAGCGGGAGGGAGCACAGATACGCAGTATTTT. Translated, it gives CASSLHRIAGGSTDTQYF. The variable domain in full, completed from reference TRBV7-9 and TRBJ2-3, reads DTGVSQNPRHKITKRGQNVTFRCDPISEHNRLYWYRQTLGQGPEFLTYFQNEAQLEKSRLLSDRFSAERPKGSFSTLEIQRTEQGDSAMYLCASSLHRIAGGSTDTQYFGPGTRLTVL.

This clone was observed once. The CDR3 nucleotides are TGTGCCAGCAGACAACCTACCCGGGACAGGGTTGAGCCCCAGCATTTT. Protein: CASRQPTRDRVEPQHF. The rearrangement links TRBV2 to TRBJ1-5, with 9 positions matching TRBD1. This CDR3 region has 16 residues. CDR1 SNHLY and CDR2 FYNNEI come from the germline V gene. V lost 6 bases, J lost 8 bases, and 14 bases stayed unmatched.

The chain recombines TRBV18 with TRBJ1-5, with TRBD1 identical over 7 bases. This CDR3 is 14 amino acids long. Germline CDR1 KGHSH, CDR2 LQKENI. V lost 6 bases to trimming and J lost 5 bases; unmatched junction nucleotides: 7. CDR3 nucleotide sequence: TGTGCCAGCTCGATACAGGGGCCTGATCAGCCCCAGCATTTT. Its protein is CASSIQGPDQPQHF. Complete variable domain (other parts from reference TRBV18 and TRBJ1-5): NAGVMQNPRHLVRRRGQEARLRCSPMKGHSHVYWYRQLPEEGLKFMVYLQKENIIDESGMPKERFSAEFPKEGPSILRIQQVVRGDSAAYFCASSIQGPDQPQHFGDGTRLSIL.

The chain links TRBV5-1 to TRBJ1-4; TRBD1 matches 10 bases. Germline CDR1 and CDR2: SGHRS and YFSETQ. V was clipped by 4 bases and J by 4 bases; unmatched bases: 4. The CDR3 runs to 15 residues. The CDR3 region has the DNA TGCGCCAGCAGCGAAGGACAGGGGGGTAATGAAAAACTGTTTTTT. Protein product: CASSEGQGGNEKLFF.

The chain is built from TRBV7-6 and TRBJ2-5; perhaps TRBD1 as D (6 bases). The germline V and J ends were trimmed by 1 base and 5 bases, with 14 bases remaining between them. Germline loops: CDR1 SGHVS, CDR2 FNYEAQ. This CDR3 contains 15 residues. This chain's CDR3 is CASSLEGQPWETQYF. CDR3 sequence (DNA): TGTGCCAGCAGCTTAGAAGGACAGCCCTGGGAGACCCAGTACTTC.

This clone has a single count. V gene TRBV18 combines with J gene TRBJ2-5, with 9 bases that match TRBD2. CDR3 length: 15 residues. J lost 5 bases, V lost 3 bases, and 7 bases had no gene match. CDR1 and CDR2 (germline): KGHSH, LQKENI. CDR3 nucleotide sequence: TGTGCCAGCTCACCCAATAGCGGGGGAGTTGAGACCCAGTACTTC. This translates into CASSPNSGGVETQYF.

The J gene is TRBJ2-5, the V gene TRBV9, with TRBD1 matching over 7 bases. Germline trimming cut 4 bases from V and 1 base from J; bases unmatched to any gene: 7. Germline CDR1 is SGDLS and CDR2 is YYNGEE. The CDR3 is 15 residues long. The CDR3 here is CASSPRGQSQETQYF. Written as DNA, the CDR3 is TGTGCCAGCAGCCCCCGGGGACAGAGCCAAGAGACCCAGTACTTC.

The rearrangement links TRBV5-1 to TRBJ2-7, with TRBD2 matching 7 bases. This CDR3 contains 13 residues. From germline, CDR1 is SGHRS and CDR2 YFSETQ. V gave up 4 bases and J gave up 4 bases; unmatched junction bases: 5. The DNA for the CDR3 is TGCGCCAGCAGCCCTGGTAGCGGGTACGAGCAGTACTTC. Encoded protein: CASSPGSGYEQYF.